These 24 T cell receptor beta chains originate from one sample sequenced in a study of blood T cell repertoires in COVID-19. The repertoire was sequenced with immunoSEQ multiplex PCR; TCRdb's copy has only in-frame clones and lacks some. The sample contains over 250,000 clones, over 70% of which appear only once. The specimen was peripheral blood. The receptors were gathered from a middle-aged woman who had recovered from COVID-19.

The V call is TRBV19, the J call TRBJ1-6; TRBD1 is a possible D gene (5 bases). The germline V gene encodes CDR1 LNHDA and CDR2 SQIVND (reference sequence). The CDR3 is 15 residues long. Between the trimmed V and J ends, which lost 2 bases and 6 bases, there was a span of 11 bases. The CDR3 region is CASSITQGSNSPLHF. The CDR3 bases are TGTGCCAGTAGTATAACCCAGGGAAGTAATTCACCCCTCCACTTT.

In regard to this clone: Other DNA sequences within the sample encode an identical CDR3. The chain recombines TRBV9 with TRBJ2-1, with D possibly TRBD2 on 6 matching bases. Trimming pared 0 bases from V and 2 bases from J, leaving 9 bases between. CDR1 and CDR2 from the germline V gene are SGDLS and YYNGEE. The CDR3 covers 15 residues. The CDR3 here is CASSVGGGTYNEQFF. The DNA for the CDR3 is TGTGCCAGCAGCGTAGGAGGCGGGACCTACAATGAGCAGTTCTTC.

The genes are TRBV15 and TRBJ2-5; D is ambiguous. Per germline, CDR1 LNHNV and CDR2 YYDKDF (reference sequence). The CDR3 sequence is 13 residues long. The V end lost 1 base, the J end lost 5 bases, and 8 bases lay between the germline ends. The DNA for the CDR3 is TGTGCCACCAGCAGAGTTCCCCCGGAGACCCAGTACTTC. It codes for CATSRVPPETQYF.

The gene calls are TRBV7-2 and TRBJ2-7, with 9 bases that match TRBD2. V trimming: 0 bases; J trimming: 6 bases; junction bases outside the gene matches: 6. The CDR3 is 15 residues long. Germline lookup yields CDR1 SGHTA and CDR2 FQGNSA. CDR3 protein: CASSLAFGTSSEQYF. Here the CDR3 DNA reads TGTGCCAGCAGCTTAGCCTTCGGGACTAGCTCCGAGCAGTACTTC.

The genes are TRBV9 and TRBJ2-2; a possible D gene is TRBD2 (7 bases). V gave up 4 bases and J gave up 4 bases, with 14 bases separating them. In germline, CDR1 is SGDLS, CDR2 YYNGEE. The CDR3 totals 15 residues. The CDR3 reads CASSPGGALTGELFF. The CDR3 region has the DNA TGTGCCAGCAGCCCGGGGGGCGCCCTCACCGGGGAGCTGTTTTTT. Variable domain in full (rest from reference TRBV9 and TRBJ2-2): DSGVTQTPKHLITATGQRVTLRCSPRSGDLSVYWYQQSLDQGLQFLIQYYNGEERAKGNILERFSAQQFPDLHSELNLSSLELGDSALYFCASSPGGALTGELFFGEGSRLTVL.

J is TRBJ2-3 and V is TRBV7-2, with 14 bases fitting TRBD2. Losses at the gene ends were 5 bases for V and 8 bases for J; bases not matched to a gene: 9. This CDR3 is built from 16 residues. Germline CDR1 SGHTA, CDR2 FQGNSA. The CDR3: CASSRGLAGASGTQYF. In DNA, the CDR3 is TGTGCCAGCAGCCGGGGACTAGCGGGGGCCAGCGGTACGCAGTATTTT.

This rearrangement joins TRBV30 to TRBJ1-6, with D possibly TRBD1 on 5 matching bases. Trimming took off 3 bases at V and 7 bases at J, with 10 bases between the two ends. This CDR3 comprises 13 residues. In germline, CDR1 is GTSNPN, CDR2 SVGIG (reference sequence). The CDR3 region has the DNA TGTGCCTGGAGGCCTTCAGGGAATTCACCCCTCCACTTT. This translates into CAWRPSGNSPLHF.

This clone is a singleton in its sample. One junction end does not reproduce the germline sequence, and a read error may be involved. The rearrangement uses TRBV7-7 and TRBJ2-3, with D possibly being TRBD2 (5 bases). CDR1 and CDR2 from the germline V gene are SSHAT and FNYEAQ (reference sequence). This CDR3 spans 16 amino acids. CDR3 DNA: TGTGCTAGCAGCTTAGCGCGTCTAGCCAGCACAGATACGCAGTATTTT. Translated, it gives CASSLARLASTDTQYF.

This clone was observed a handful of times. The CDR3 is CASSPTDRYGYTF. The CDR3 nucleotides are TGTGCCAGCAGCCCCACAGATCGCTATGGCTACACCTTC. The chain has TRBV7-9 and TRBJ1-2, with D uncertain. The CDR3 is 13 residues long. V was trimmed by 5 bases and J by 4 bases, leaving 11 bases between them. The germline gives CDR1 SEHNR, CDR2 FQNEAQ (reference sequence).

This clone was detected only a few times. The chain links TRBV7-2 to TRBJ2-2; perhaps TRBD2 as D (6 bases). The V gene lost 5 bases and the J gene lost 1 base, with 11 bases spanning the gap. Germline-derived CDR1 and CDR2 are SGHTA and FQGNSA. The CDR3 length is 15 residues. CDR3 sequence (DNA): TGTGCCAGCAGCGAGCGGGTCATGAACACCGGGGAGCTGTTTTTT. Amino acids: CASSERVMNTGELFF.

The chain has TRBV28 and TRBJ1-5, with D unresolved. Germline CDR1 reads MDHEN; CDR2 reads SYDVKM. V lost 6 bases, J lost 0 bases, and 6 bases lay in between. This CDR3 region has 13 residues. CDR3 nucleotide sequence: TGTGCCAGCAGCCCTCTTAGCAATCAGCCCCAGCATTTT. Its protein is CASSPLSNQPQHF. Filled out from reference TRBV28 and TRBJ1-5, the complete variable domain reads DVKVTQSSRYLVKRTGEKVFLECVQDMDHENMFWYRQDPGLGLRLIYFSYDVKMKEKGDIPEGYSVSREKKERFSLILESASTNQTSMYLCASSPLSNQPQHFGDGTRLSIL.

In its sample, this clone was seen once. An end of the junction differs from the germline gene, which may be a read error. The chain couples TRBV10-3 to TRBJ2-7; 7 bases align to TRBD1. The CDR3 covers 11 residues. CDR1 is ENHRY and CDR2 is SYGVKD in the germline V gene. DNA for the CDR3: TGTGCCATCAGCGAATCCCGGGACAGACACTTC. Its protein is CAISESRDRHF.

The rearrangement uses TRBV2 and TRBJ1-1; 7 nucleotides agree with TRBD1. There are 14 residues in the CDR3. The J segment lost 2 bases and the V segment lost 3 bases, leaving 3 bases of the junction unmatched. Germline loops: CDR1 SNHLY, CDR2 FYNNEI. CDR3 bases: TGTGCCAGCAGTGACAGGGGGAGTAACACTGAAGCTTTCTTT. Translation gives CASSDRGSNTEAFF.

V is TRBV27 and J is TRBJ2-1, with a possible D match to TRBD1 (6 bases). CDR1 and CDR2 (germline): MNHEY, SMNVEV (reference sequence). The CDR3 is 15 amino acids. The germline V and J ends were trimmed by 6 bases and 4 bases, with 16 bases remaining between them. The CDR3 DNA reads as TGTGCCAGCAGGACCCATCTTCAGGGGTACAATGAGCAGTTCTTC. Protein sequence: CASRTHLQGYNEQFF.

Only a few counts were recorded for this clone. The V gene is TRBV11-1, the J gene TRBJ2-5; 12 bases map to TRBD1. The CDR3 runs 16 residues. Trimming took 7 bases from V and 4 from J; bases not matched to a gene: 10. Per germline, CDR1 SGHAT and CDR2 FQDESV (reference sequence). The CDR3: CASNTAGTGGLETQYF. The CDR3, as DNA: TGTGCCAGCAACACCGCCGGGACAGGGGGCCTAGAGACCCAGTACTTC.

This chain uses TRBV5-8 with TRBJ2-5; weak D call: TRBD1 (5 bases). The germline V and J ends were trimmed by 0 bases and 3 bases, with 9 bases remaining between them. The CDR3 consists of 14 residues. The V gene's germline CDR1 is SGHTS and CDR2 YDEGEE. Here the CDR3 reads CASSLGQKKETQYF. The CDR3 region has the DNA TGTGCCAGCAGCTTGGGACAGAAAAAAGAGACCCAGTACTTC.

The CDR3: CASSLRGGKEGYTF. The CDR3 DNA reads TGTGCCAGCAGCCTACGAGGAGGGAAGGAAGGCTACACCTTC. The rearrangement uses TRBV21-1 and TRBJ1-2. TRBV21-1 is designated a pseudogene. The CDR3 totals 14 residues.

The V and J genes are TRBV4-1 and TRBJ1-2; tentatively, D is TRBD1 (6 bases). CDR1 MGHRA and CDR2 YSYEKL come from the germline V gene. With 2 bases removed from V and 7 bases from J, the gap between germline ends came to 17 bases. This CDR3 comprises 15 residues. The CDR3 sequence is CASSQPRQANPGYTF. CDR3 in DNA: TGCGCCAGCAGCCAACCCCGACAGGCTAACCCTGGCTACACCTTC.

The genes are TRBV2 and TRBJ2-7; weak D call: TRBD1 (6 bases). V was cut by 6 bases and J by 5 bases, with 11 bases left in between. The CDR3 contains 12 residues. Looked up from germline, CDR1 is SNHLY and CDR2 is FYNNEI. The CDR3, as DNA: TGTGCCAGCAGCCGTGGACAGCACGAGCAGTACTTC. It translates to CASSRGQHEQYF.

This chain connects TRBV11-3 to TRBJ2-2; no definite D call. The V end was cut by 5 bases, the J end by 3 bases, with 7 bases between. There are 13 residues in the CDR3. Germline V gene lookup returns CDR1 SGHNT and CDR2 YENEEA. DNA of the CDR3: TGTGCCAGCAGCCCACACCACACCGGGGAGCTGTTTTTT. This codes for CASSPHHTGELFF. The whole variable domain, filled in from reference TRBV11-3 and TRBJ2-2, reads EAGVVQSPRYKIIEKKQPVAFWCNPISGHNTLYWYLQNLGQGPELLIRYENEEAVDDSQLPKDRFSAERLKGVDSTLKIQPAELGDSAVYLCASSPHHTGELFFGEGSRLTVL.

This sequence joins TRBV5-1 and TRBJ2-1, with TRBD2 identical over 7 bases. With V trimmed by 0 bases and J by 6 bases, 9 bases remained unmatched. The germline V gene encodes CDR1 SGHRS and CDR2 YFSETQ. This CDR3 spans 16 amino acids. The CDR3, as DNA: TGCGCCAGCAGCTTGGACCTCCTTGGCGGGGGCAATGAGCAGTTCTTC. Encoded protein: CASSLDLLGGGNEQFF.

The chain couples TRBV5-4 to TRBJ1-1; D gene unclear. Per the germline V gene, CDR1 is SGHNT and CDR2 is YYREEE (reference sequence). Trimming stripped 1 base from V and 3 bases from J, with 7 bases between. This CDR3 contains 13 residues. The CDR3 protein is CASSLLPDTEAFF. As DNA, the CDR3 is TGTGCCAGCAGCTTGTTGCCAGACACTGAAGCTTTCTTT.

The CDR3 sequence is CASSLGQGIGYTF. CDR3 sequence (DNA): TGCGCCAGCAGCTTAGGGCAGGGGATAGGCTACACCTTC. This chain uses TRBV5-1 with TRBJ1-2, with D possibly matching TRBD1 (6 bases). Looked up from germline, CDR1 is SGHRS and CDR2 is YFSETQ. V was shortened by 2 bases and J by 8 bases, with 13 bases between the two germline ends. There are 13 residues in the CDR3.

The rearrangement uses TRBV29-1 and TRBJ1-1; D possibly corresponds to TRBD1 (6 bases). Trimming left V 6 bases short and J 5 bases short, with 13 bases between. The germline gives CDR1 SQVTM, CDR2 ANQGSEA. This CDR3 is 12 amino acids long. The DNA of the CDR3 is TGCAGCGTCAACCAGGGGTTGACTGAAGCTTTCTTT. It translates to CSVNQGLTEAFF.